Below are 20 T cell receptor beta chains sequenced from a single sample in a study of CD8 T cells in Susac syndrome. RNA totalling about 0.45 to 1 ug underwent reverse transcription with random hexamers. MiXCR was run by TCRdb on the immunoSEQ multiplex PCR reads, yielding one entry per CDR3 protein. The table has some 130,000 distinct CDR3 sequences, over 90% seen once. Sequencing used CD8+ T cells from PBMCs. These TCRs come from a human donor with Susac syndrome.

The chain recombines TRBV24-1 with TRBJ2-1; 16 bases fit TRBD2. The CDR3 consists of 16 residues. CDR1 is KGHDR, CDR2 SFDVKD, per germline. Trimming at V came to 7 bases and at J to 7 bases, leaving 6 bases not matched to a gene. CDR3 coding DNA: TGTGCCACCAGCCCGGGACTAGCGGGAGGGTTAAATGAGCAGTTCTTC. This gives the protein CATSPGLAGGLNEQFF.

This chain connects TRBV25-1 to TRBJ2-1, with D perhaps matching TRBD1 or TRBD2 (5 bases each). Looked up from germline, CDR1 is MGHDK and CDR2 is SYGVNS. This CDR3 has 13 amino acids. Deletions cut 5 bases from V and 6 bases from J, with 11 bases between. Written as DNA, the CDR3 is TGTGCCAGCAGTCCCGGGACGATCAATGAGCAGTTCTTC. This gives the protein CASSPGTINEQFF.

The rearrangement links TRBV27 to TRBJ1-5; D ambiguous. The CDR3 spans 16 residues. CDR1 MNHEY and CDR2 SMNVEV come from the germline V gene (reference sequence). V lost 2 bases to trimming and J lost 0 bases, with 11 bases between them. The CDR3: CASSLEKTYSNQPQHF. Written as DNA, the CDR3 is TGTGCCAGCAGTTTAGAAAAAACATATAGCAATCAGCCCCAGCATTTT.

The chain combines TRBV5-6 with TRBJ2-5; a possible D gene is TRBD2 (5 bases). Germline CDR1 SGHDT, CDR2 YYEEEE. The CDR3 spans 15 residues. V gave up 2 bases and J gave up 3 bases, with 14 bases separating them. CDR3 region: CASSFIRDLKETQYF. As DNA, the CDR3 is TGTGCCAGCAGCTTCATTCGGGATCTAAAAGAGACCCAGTACTTC.

The V gene is TRBV2, the J gene TRBJ2-7; TRBD1 might be the D (5 bases). V lost 6 bases and J lost 7, with 10 bases in between. Germline CDR1 SNHLY, CDR2 FYNNEI. CDR3 length: 11 amino acids. CDR3 protein: CASSGNREQYF. The CDR3 coding sequence is TGTGCCAGCAGCGGAAACAGGGAGCAGTACTTC.

The chain combines TRBV12-3 or TRBV12-4 with TRBJ2-2; 9 bases agree with TRBD1. Trimming took 1 base from V and 3 from J; bases not matched to a gene: 3. The CDR3 runs 16 residues. The DNA of the CDR3 is TGTGCCAGCAGTTTAGAAACAGGGGGCGACACCGGGGAGCTGTTTTTT. Translating it yields CASSLETGGDTGELFF.

The rearrangement links TRBV29-1 to TRBJ1-2; D is possibly TRBD1 (5 bases). The germline CDR1 and CDR2 sequences are SQVTM and ANQGSEA. The CDR3 is 16 amino acids. V lost 0 bases, J lost 2 bases, and 16 bases lay in between. Here the CDR3 reads CSVEEGPRVENYGYTF. Written as DNA, the CDR3 is TGCAGCGTTGAAGAAGGGCCCAGGGTTGAAAACTATGGCTACACCTTC.

This chain connects TRBV30 to TRBJ2-1; D gene ambiguous. V was trimmed by 4 bases and J by 8 bases, leaving 18 bases between them. The CDR3 consists of 14 residues. CDR1 is GTSNPN, CDR2 SVGIG, per germline (reference sequence). CDR3 sequence (DNA): TGTGCCTGGACTATGGGTACGAGGATCGATGAGCAGTTCTTC. Translation gives CAWTMGTRIDEQFF. The complete variable domain, with remaining parts taken from reference TRBV30 and TRBJ2-1, reads SQTIHQWPATLVQPVGSPLSLECTVEGTSNPNLYWYRQAAGRGLQLLFYSVGIGQISSEVPQNLSASRPQDRQFILSSKKLLLSDSGFYLCAWTMGTRIDEQFFGPGTRLTVL.

V is TRBV11-2 and J is TRBJ2-3, with 12 positions matching TRBD2. V lost 5 bases and J lost 3; bases outside the gene matches: 9. The CDR3 extends over 17 amino acids. Germline loops: CDR1 SGHAT, CDR2 FQNNGV. The CDR3 loop is CASSARLAGDRTDTQYF. CDR3 nucleotide sequence: TGTGCCAGCAGCGCAAGACTAGCGGGAGATAGGACAGATACGCAGTATTTT. Combining the CDR3 with reference TRBV11-2 and TRBJ2-3 gives the whole variable domain EAGVAQSPRYKIIEKRQSVAFWCNPISGHATLYWYQQILGQGPKLLIQFQNNGVVDDSQLPKDRFSAERLKGVDSTLKIQPAKLEDSAVYLCASSARLAGDRTDTQYFGPGTRLTVL.

The CDR3 nucleotides read TGTGCCAGCAGTCCGGGCTGGACAGGGGAAGAGACCCAGTACTTC. Translation gives CASSPGWTGEETQYF. The rearrangement joins TRBV28 to TRBJ2-5; 9 nucleotides align to TRBD1. The CDR3 has 15 amino acids. V trimming: 5 bases; J trimming: 3 bases; junction bases outside the gene matches: 7. CDR1 is MDHEN, CDR2 SYDVKM, per germline.

The chain has TRBV27 and TRBJ1-1; no definite D call. This CDR3 has 11 amino acids. Trimming left V 8 bases short and J 7 bases short, with 11 bases between. Per the germline V gene, CDR1 is MNHEY and CDR2 is SMNVEV (reference sequence). The CDR3 is CASSDEVEAFF. The CDR3 DNA sequence: TGTGCCAGCTCCGACGAGGTTGAAGCTTTCTTT.

The chain combines TRBV20-1 with TRBJ2-1; D is unresolved. Looked up from germline, CDR1 is DFQATT and CDR2 is SNEGSKA (reference sequence). The V end lost 4 bases, the J end lost 7 bases, and 14 bases lay between the germline ends. The CDR3 is 13 residues long. The CDR3 sequence: CSAMASGSNEQFF. In DNA, the CDR3 is TGCAGTGCTATGGCTAGTGGTTCGAATGAGCAGTTCTTC.

In DNA form, the CDR3 reads TGTGCCAGCAGCTTGTCTGCTAGCGGGGCCATTACCACAGATACGCAGTATTTT. This sequence encodes CASSLSASGAITTDTQYF. The chain employs TRBV5-6 and TRBJ2-3, with 9 bases that match TRBD2. CDR3 length equals 18 residues. With V trimmed by 1 base and J by 2 bases, 11 bases remained unmatched. In germline, CDR1 is SGHDT, CDR2 YYEEEE.

DNA of the CDR3: TGTGCCAGCAGTTCTCCTCTAGCGTCCTGGCCATATACGCAGTATTTT. Its protein is CASSSPLASWPYTQYF. The rearrangement joins TRBV28 to TRBJ2-3; the D gene is possibly TRBD2 (6 bases). This CDR3 region has 16 residues. Trimming took 4 bases from V and 7 from J, leaving 21 bases between them. CDR1 and CDR2 from the germline V gene are MDHEN and SYDVKM.

The chain combines TRBV5-1 with TRBJ2-7; D could derive from TRBD1 or TRBD2 (5 bases each). Per the germline V gene, CDR1 is SGHRS and CDR2 is YFSETQ. The germline V and J ends were trimmed by 7 bases and 0 bases, with 17 bases remaining between them. This CDR3 contains 15 residues. CDR3 DNA: TGCGCCAGCGGCGAAGGGGACGGAGACTCCTACGAGCAGTACTTC. Protein product: CASGEGDGDSYEQYF.

This sequence joins TRBV5-4 and TRBJ1-1; D gene ambiguous. The CDR3 covers 14 residues. Germline V CDR1 and CDR2: SGHNT, YYREEE (reference sequence). V lost 4 bases to trimming and J lost 0 bases, with 10 bases between them. The CDR3 nucleotides are TGTGCCAGCAGCCAACGCTCGATGAACACTGAAGCTTTCTTT. Its translation: CASSQRSMNTEAFF.

This rearrangement joins TRBV5-4 to TRBJ1-2; TRBD1 aligns across 10 bases. Per the germline V gene, CDR1 is SGHNT and CDR2 is YYREEE (reference sequence). CDR3 size: 14 residues. The V segment lost 4 bases and the J segment 3 bases; nucleotides outside the gene matches: 3. CDR3 loop: CASSGTGVDYGYTF. For the CDR3, the DNA is TGTGCCAGCAGCGGGACAGGGGTGGACTATGGCTACACCTTC.

This chain links TRBV9 with TRBJ2-3; a possible D gene is TRBD2 (6 bases). CDR1 SGDLS and CDR2 YYNGEE come from the germline V gene. The CDR3 is 13 residues long. With 3 bases removed from V and 5 bases from J, the gap between germline ends came to 10 bases. The CDR3 DNA is TGTGCCAGCAGCGCGGGAGCGGGAGATACGCAGTATTTT. Its translation: CASSAGAGDTQYF.

This sequence joins TRBV5-6 and TRBJ1-5; D is unresolved. The CDR3 runs 13 residues. CDR1 is SGHDT, CDR2 YYEEEE, per germline. V was cut by 0 bases and J by 8 bases, with 9 bases left in between. CDR3 nucleotides: TGTGCCAGCAGCTTGGATGTTGGGGAGCCCCAGCATTTT. Encoded protein: CASSLDVGEPQHF.

This chain uses TRBV5-6 with TRBJ2-7, with 8 bases matching TRBD1. The CDR3 extends over 17 amino acids. Looked up from germline, CDR1 is SGHDT and CDR2 is YYEEEE. Trimming removed 2 bases from V and 3 bases from J; junction bases left unmatched: 13. The CDR3 loop is CASSFLAGTGTIYEQYF. The CDR3 DNA reads as TGTGCCAGCAGCTTTTTGGCCGGGACAGGTACCATCTACGAGCAGTACTTC.